Listed here are 18 T cell receptor beta chains from one sample, sequenced in a study of T cells after somatic rescue of genetic block. Produced via immunoSEQ multiplex PCR; TCRdb's table is partial and in-frame only. The sample lists tens of thousands of clones, just under 90% occurring once. Sequenced material: peripheral blood mononuclear cells (PBMCs). The receptors originated from a woman aged 18-35 years.

The chain employs TRBV7-3 and TRBJ2-1; D is undetermined. Per the germline V gene, CDR1 is SGHTA and CDR2 is FQGTGA. Deletions cut 5 bases from V and 5 bases from J, with 16 bases between. The CDR3 loop spans 15 amino acids. DNA of the CDR3: TGTGCCAGCAGCCCAACTCTTGACCGAAACAATGAGCAGTTCTTC. It specifies CASSPTLDRNNEQFF.

The rearrangement uses TRBV15 and TRBJ2-7; maybe TRBD1 (6 bases). This CDR3 contains 14 residues. V was shortened by 0 bases and J by 3 bases, with 9 bases between the two germline ends. CDR1 and CDR2 (germline): LNHNV, YYDKDF (reference sequence). For the CDR3, the DNA is TGTGCCACCAGCAGAGAGCAGGGGAACTACGAGCAGTACTTC. This encodes CATSREQGNYEQYF.

The genes are TRBV19 and TRBJ2-1; perhaps TRBD2 as D (7 bases). The CDR3 runs 19 residues. Germline V gene lookup returns CDR1 LNHDA and CDR2 SQIVND (reference sequence). Trimming removed 0 bases at V and 6 bases at J, with 24 bases between. The CDR3 nucleotides read TGTGCCAGTAGTATAGAGGCCGCCCGGGGGGCAGCTTTTAGCAATGAGCAGTTCTTC. Translation: CASSIEAARGAAFSNEQFF. Variable domain in full (rest from reference TRBV19 and TRBJ2-1): DGGITQSPKYLFRKEGQNVTLSCEQNLNHDAMYWYRQDPGQGLRLIYYSQIVNDFQKGDIAEGYSVSREKKESFPLTVTSAQKNPTAFYLCASSIEAARGAAFSNEQFFGPGTRLTVL.

The J gene is TRBJ2-3, the V gene TRBV18; D unclear. The CDR3 totals 12 residues. CDR1 KGHSH and CDR2 LQKENI come from the germline V gene. Trimming left V 2 bases short and J 4 bases short, with 4 bases between. The CDR3 protein is CASSPVSDTQYF. In nucleotides, the CDR3 is TGTGCCAGCTCACCAGTTTCAGATACGCAGTATTTT.

This clone was seen a handful of times. J is TRBJ1-4 and V is TRBV18; D not certain. V was trimmed by 3 bases and J by 5 bases, leaving 7 bases between them. The CDR3 runs to 13 residues. In germline, CDR1 is KGHSH, CDR2 LQKENI. CDR3: CASSPQENEKLFF. As DNA, the CDR3 is TGTGCCAGCTCACCCCAGGAAAATGAAAAACTGTTTTTT.

The V call is TRBV5-5, the J call TRBJ1-1; D gene unclear. This CDR3 spans 13 amino acids. V was cut by 4 bases and J by 2 bases, with 9 bases left in between. CDR1 is SGHKS and CDR2 is YYEKEE in the germline V gene (reference sequence). CDR3 protein: CASSQEPNTEAFF. The CDR3 coding sequence is TGTGCCAGCAGCCAAGAGCCCAACACTGAAGCTTTCTTT.

This chain connects TRBV6-5 to TRBJ2-1; D is unresolved. In germline, CDR1 is MNHEY, CDR2 SVGAGI. Trimming removed 5 bases at V and 0 bases at J, with 11 bases between. There are 15 residues in the CDR3. CDR3 bases: TGTGCCAGCAGTAAGGACCGTCCCTCCTACAATGAGCAGTTCTTC. Its protein product is CASSKDRPSYNEQFF.

The rearrangement uses TRBV10-1 and TRBJ2-3; no clear D gene. The V end lost 7 bases, the J end lost 8 bases, and 22 bases lay between the germline ends. The germline CDR1 and CDR2 sequences are WNHNN and SYGVQD (reference sequence). This CDR3 has 15 amino acids. The CDR3 bases are TGCGCCAGCACCTCTGGGCTAACGGGCGCAGCTACGCAGTATTTT. Translating it yields CASTSGLTGAATQYF.

In nucleotides, the CDR3 is TGCGCCAGCAGCTTGGAAACTAGTGCAGATACGCAGTATTTT. This codes for CASSLETSADTQYF. The chain combines TRBV5-1 with TRBJ2-3; tentative D call: TRBD2 (5 bases). Germline V gives CDR1 SGHRS, CDR2 YFSETQ. Trimming cost V 0 bases and J 4 bases, with 9 bases left between them. The CDR3 has 14 amino acids.

The genes are TRBV7-3 and TRBJ2-1, with a possible D match to TRBD2 (5 bases). Germline V lookup: CDR1 SGHTA, CDR2 FQGTGA. Deletions cut 4 bases from V and 12 bases from J, with 13 bases between. There are 12 residues in the CDR3. The CDR3 sequence: CASSSNGLSQFF. The CDR3 coding sequence is TGTGCCAGCAGCTCTAACGGACTTTCGCAGTTCTTC. The whole variable domain, remainder taken from reference TRBV7-3 and TRBJ2-1, is GAGVSQTPSNKVTEKGKYVELRCDPISGHTALYWYRQSLGQGPEFLIYFQGTGAADDSGLPNDRFFAVRPEGSVSTLKIQRTERGDSAVYLCASSSNGLSQFFGPGTRLTVL.

This clone was found a few times. The V gene is TRBV4-2, the J gene TRBJ2-4, with a weak D call TRBD1 (5 bases). CDR3 length equals 17 residues. The V end lost 2 bases, the J end lost 3 bases, and 17 bases lay between the germline ends. Germline CDR1 LGHNA, CDR2 YNFKEQ. CDR3 nucleotides: TGTGCCAGCAGCCAAAACGATTTGGCAGGGCTCAAAAACATTCAGTACTTC. Amino acid sequence: CASSQNDLAGLKNIQYF.

The chain employs TRBV27 and TRBJ2-1; D is possibly TRBD1 or TRBD2 (5 bases each). The CDR3 contains 15 residues. The germline gives CDR1 MNHEY, CDR2 SMNVEV (reference sequence). Between the trimmed V and J ends, which lost 5 bases and 6 bases, there was a span of 17 bases. CDR3 sequence reads: CASSLLARGANEQFF. In nucleotides, the CDR3 is TGTGCCAGCAGTCTTCTAGCACGAGGGGCCAATGAGCAGTTCTTC.

This chain connects TRBV7-9 to TRBJ2-7; weak D call: TRBD1 (7 bases). The CDR3 contains 15 residues. Germline-derived CDR1 and CDR2 are SEHNR and FQNEAQ (reference sequence). The V gene lost 3 bases and the J gene lost 5 bases, with 17 bases spanning the gap. The CDR3 reads CASSFRGVGGHEQYF. The CDR3 nucleotides are TGTGCCAGCAGCTTCCGCGGGGTAGGGGGCCACGAGCAGTACTTC. Full variable domain (rest looked up from reference TRBV7-9 and TRBJ2-7): DTGVSQNPRHKITKRGQNVTFRCDPISEHNRLYWYRQTLGQGPEFLTYFQNEAQLEKSRLLSDRFSAERPKGSFSTLEIQRTEQGDSAMYLCASSFRGVGGHEQYFGPGTRLTVT.

The chain uses TRBV30 and TRBJ2-1; D is unresolved. Trimming cost V 2 bases and J 1 base, with 9 bases left between them. Germline V gene sequence: CDR1 GTSNPN, CDR2 SVGIG (reference sequence). This CDR3 has 14 amino acids. The CDR3 spells CAWSLGRSYNEQFF. CDR3 DNA: TGTGCCTGGAGTTTAGGACGGTCCTACAATGAGCAGTTCTTC.

The chain is built from TRBV19 and TRBJ2-1, with TRBD1 as a possible D gene (6 bases). Germline CDR1 is LNHDA and CDR2 is SQIVND (reference sequence). The CDR3 has 20 residues. Trimming shortened V by 3 bases and J by 0 bases, and 24 bases separated the two germline ends. The CDR3 is CASSIGLGQGIVTSYNEQFF. CDR3 DNA sequence: TGTGCCAGTAGTATCGGTCTGGGCCAGGGGATAGTGACCTCCTACAATGAGCAGTTCTTC.

This clone was found a few times. J is TRBJ1-1 and V is TRBV28; D is unclear. The CDR3 spans 12 residues. The V end lost 8 bases, the J end lost 6 bases, and 13 bases lay between the germline ends. Germline lookup yields CDR1 MDHEN and CDR2 SYDVKM. CDR3 region: CASLGVGAEAFF. In nucleotides, the CDR3 is TGTGCCAGCCTCGGGGTGGGTGCTGAAGCTTTCTTT.

In this sample, this clone turned up once. J is TRBJ1-2 and V is TRBV11-3; tentative D call: TRBD1 (5 bases). CDR3 length equals 15 residues. V lost 1 base and J 1 base, leaving 10 bases between the germline ends. CDR1 is SGHNT, CDR2 YENEEA, per germline. The CDR3 region is CASSLGGQGNYGYTF. The CDR3 DNA reads TGTGCCAGCAGCTTAGGTGGGCAGGGTAACTATGGCTACACCTTC.

The chain employs TRBV11-3 and TRBJ1-1, with D unresolved. Looked up from germline, CDR1 is SGHNT and CDR2 is YENEEA. V was cut by 1 base and J by 6 bases, with 12 bases left in between. This CDR3 has 14 residues. The CDR3 sequence is CASSLGGRRAEAFF. The CDR3 nucleotides read TGTGCCAGCAGCTTAGGAGGGAGGAGAGCTGAAGCTTTCTTT.